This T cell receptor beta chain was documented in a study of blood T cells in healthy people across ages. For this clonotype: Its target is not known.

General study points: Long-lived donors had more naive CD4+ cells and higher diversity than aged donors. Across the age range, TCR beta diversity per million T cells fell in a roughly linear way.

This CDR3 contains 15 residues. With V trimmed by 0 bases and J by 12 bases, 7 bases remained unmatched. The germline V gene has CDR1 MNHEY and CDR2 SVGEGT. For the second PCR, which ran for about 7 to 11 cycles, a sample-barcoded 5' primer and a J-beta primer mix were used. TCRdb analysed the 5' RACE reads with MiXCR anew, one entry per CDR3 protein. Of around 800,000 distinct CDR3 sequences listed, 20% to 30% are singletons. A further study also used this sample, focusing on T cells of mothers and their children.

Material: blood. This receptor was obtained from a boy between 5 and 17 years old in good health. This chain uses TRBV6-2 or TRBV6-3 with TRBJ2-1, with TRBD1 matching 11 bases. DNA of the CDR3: TGTGCCAGCAGTTACTCGAGCGGGGGGACAGGGGGGCAGTTCTTC. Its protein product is CASSYSSGGTGGQFF.